What follows are 10 T cell receptor beta chains derived from one specimen sequenced in a study of blood T cell repertoires in COVID-19. Sequenced by immunoSEQ multiplex PCR; TCRdb stores in-frame clones only, minus some. The sample shows around 250,000 clones, about nine tenths of them seen only once. Sequenced material: PBMCs or T cells enriched from blood (not recorded which). Receptors originate from a man between 18 and 29 years old who had recovered from COVID-19.

The chain links TRBV5-1 to TRBJ2-7; 7 bases are a match to TRBD2. CDR1 is SGHRS and CDR2 is YFSETQ in the germline V gene. V lost 4 bases, J lost 2 bases, and 12 bases stayed unmatched. This CDR3 spans 16 amino acids. The CDR3 here is CASSPTGGGVAYEQYF. The CDR3 nucleotides are TGCGCCAGCAGCCCGACCGGGGGAGGGGTTGCCTACGAGCAGTACTTC.

The chain carries TRBV18 and TRBJ2-2; no reliable D call. The CDR3 runs 14 residues. CDR1 and CDR2 (germline): KGHSH, LQKENI. The V end lost 2 bases, the J end lost 5 bases, and 9 bases lay between the germline ends. Written as DNA, the CDR3 is TGTGCCAGCTCACCAGGGCAGCTGACCGGGGAGCTGTTTTTT. The encoded protein is CASSPGQLTGELFF.

The rearrangement joins TRBV4-1 to TRBJ2-3, with 8 nucleotides matching TRBD2. With 3 bases clipped from V and 6 bases from J, the junction kept 5 bases outside the gene matches. Germline V gene data show CDR1 as MGHRA and CDR2 as YSYEKL. This CDR3 region has 14 residues. The CDR3 sequence: CASSQGLVGDTQYF. The DNA of the CDR3 is TGCGCCAGCAGCCAGGGACTAGTTGGGGATACGCAGTATTTT.

In this sample, this clone turned up once. The chain recombines TRBV4-1 with TRBJ1-5, with a weak D call TRBD1 (6 bases). V dropped 3 bases and J dropped 6 bases, with 15 bases sitting between them. This CDR3 spans 15 amino acids. CDR1 MGHRA and CDR2 YSYEKL come from the germline V gene. CDR3 nucleotides: TGCGCCAGCAGCCAGGGAGGGGGGGGCTCTCAGCCCCAGCATTTT. Amino acids: CASSQGGGGSQPQHF.

This chain connects TRBV19 to TRBJ1-5, with D perhaps matching TRBD1 (5 bases). Trimming pared 5 bases from V and 6 bases from J, leaving 20 bases between. CDR3 length equals 16 residues. Per the germline V gene, CDR1 is LNHDA and CDR2 is SQIVND (reference sequence). In DNA form, the CDR3 reads TGTGCCAGTAGTCCGCTGACAGAGGAGTTAGTTCAGCCCCAGCATTTT. Translated, it gives CASSPLTEELVQPQHF.

The V call is TRBV27, the J call TRBJ1-5; 8 nucleotides align to TRBD1. The germline V gene has CDR1 MNHEY and CDR2 SMNVEV (reference sequence). V shed 5 bases, J shed 5 bases, and the junction held 5 bases outside the gene matches. This CDR3 contains 14 residues. The CDR3 region has the DNA TGTGCCAGCAGTCTAAACAGGGGGGATCAGCCCCAGCATTTT. It encodes CASSLNRGDQPQHF.

The rearrangement joins TRBV11-2 to TRBJ1-5; 7 bases fit TRBD1. J gave up 2 bases and V 5 bases, and 6 bases lay outside the gene matches. Germline V gene lookup returns CDR1 SGHAT and CDR2 FQNNGV. This CDR3 is 15 amino acids long. The chain's CDR3 is CASSLGQLGNQPQHF. In nucleotides, the CDR3 is TGTGCCAGCAGCCTGGGACAGCTGGGCAATCAGCCCCAGCATTTT.

This rearrangement joins TRBV11-2 to TRBJ2-3, with 7 bases identical to TRBD1. The CDR3 is 14 residues long. In germline, CDR1 is SGHAT, CDR2 FQNNGV. After removal of 5 bases from V and 5 bases from J, the junction contained 7 bases not matched to a gene. In DNA, the CDR3 is TGTGCCAGCAGCCCTACAGGGGAGATAGATACGCAGTATTTT. It translates to CASSPTGEIDTQYF.

The chain has TRBV5-1 and TRBJ1-1; possible D gene TRBD1, 6 bases. V was pared by 3 bases and J by 3 bases, with 15 bases between. The V gene's germline CDR1 is SGHRS and CDR2 YFSETQ. The CDR3 is 15 residues long. CDR3 sequence reads: CASSSNTGSHTEAFF. For the CDR3, the DNA is TGCGCCAGCAGCTCAAACACAGGGTCCCACACTGAAGCTTTCTTT.

The rearrangement links TRBV5-1 to TRBJ2-3; 13 bases match TRBD2. The CDR3 extends over 16 amino acids. Trimming removed 2 bases from V and 2 bases from J; junction bases left unmatched: 2. Per the germline V gene, CDR1 is SGHRS and CDR2 is YFSETQ. CDR3 coding DNA: TGCGCCAGCAGCTTCGGGACTAGCGGGGACACAGATACGCAGTATTTT. Translation gives CASSFGTSGDTDTQYF.